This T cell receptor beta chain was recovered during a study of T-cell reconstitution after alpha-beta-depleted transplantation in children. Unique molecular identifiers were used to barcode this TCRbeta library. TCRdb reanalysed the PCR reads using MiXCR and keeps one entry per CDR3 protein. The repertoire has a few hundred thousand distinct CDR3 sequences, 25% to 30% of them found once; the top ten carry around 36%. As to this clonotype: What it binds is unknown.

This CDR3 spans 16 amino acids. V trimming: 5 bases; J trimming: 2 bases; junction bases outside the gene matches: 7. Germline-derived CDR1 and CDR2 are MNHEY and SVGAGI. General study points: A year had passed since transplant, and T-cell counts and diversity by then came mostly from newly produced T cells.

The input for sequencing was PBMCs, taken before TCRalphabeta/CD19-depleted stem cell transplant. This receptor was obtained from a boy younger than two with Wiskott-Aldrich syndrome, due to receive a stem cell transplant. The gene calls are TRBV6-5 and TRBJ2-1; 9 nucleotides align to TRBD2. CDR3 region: CASSIFSGSTYNEQFF. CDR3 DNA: TGTGCCAGCAGTATTTTTAGCGGGAGCACCTACAATGAGCAGTTCTTC.